One sample yielded the 13 T cell receptor beta chains listed below, sequenced in a study of naive and memory T cell subsets. Two oligonucleotides, mixed equimolar, formed the beta constant-region primer covering TRBC1 and TRBC2. The ligated cDNA underwent four PCR rounds using SP2 and nested alpha and beta constant-region primers. TCRdb called the UMI-ligation and nested PCR reads again in MiXCR, with one record for every CDR3 protein. The data hold some 82,000 distinct CDR3 sequences, with about 8.2% observed a single time. Sequenced: naive CD8+ T cells from blood. Receptors were obtained from a human donor in good health.

In its sample, this clonotype was seen many times. The chain has TRBV18 and TRBJ1-2; 7 nucleotides match TRBD1. The CDR3 runs 15 residues. Germline CDR1 KGHSH, CDR2 LQKENI. V was pared by 3 bases and J by 5 bases, with 9 bases of the junction left unmatched. Written as DNA, the CDR3 is TGTGCCAGCTCACCGGAAGGGGGCGTACAATATGGCTACACCTTC. It specifies CASSPEGGVQYGYTF.

This clonotype came up once. This chain links TRBV27 with TRBJ2-7; 9 bases match TRBD2. This CDR3 region has 15 residues. Germline CDR1 and CDR2: MNHEY and SMNVEV (reference sequence). The V and J ends lost 3 bases and 4 bases, in that order; junction bases with no gene match: 7. CDR3 nucleotide sequence: TGTGCCAGCAGTTTCTCGCGGGAGGGGACATACGAGCAGTACTTC. Residues: CASSFSREGTYEQYF.

This clonotype turned up a few times. The chain joins TRBV5-1 to TRBJ2-7; D unresolved. The V and J ends lost 0 bases and 0 bases respectively, with 4 bases between them. CDR3 length: 13 residues. CDR1 is SGHRS, CDR2 YFSETQ, per germline. The CDR3 DNA reads TGCGCCAGCAGCTTGGACTTCTCCTACGAGCAGTACTTC. The encoded protein is CASSLDFSYEQYF.

The chain recombines TRBV10-3 with TRBJ2-3; TRBD1 or TRBD2 may be the D gene (5 bases each). The CDR3 extends over 11 amino acids. Germline-derived CDR1 and CDR2 are ENHRY and SYGVKD. With 10 bases removed from V and 9 bases from J, the gap between germline ends came to 14 bases. CDR3 sequence reads: CATRDDQTQYF. The DNA for the CDR3 is TGTGCCACCCGGGACGACCAGACGCAGTATTTT.

Many counts were recorded for this clonotype. This chain uses TRBV29-1 with TRBJ2-5; 13 bases are shared with TRBD2. V was pared by 3 bases and J by 7 bases, with 5 bases of the junction left unmatched. Germline CDR1 is SQVTM and CDR2 is ANQGSEA. CDR3 length equals 14 residues. For the CDR3, the DNA is TGCAGCGTTGAGGATGGACTAGCGGGAGCGACCCAGTACTTC. Protein sequence: CSVEDGLAGATQYF.

The chain combines TRBV29-1 with TRBJ2-2; no firm D call. CDR1 is SQVTM and CDR2 is ANQGSEA in the germline V gene. The V and J ends lost 5 bases and 1 base respectively, with 11 bases between them. The CDR3 runs to 14 residues. Here the CDR3 reads CSVRTGLNTGELFF. CDR3 sequence (DNA): TGCAGCGTTCGAACTGGGTTGAACACCGGGGAGCTGTTTTTT.

In this sample, this clonotype turned up many times. The gene calls are TRBV7-9 and TRBJ1-2, with D unresolved. Germline V gene sequence: CDR1 SEHNR, CDR2 FQNEAQ (reference sequence). This CDR3 is 12 amino acids long. Between the trimmed V and J ends, which lost 3 bases and 8 bases, there was a span of 10 bases. DNA for the CDR3: TGTGCCAGCAGCTTGGAGGATAGCGGCTACACCTTC. Amino acid sequence: CASSLEDSGYTF. Filled out from reference TRBV7-9 and TRBJ1-2, the complete variable domain reads DTGVSQNPRHKITKRGQNVTFRCDPISEHNRLYWYRQTLGQGPEFLTYFQNEAQLEKSRLLSDRFSAERPKGSFSTLEIQRTEQGDSAMYLCASSLEDSGYTFGSGTRLTVV.

The V and J genes are TRBV5-1 and TRBJ2-5; maybe TRBD2 (6 bases). There are 13 residues in the CDR3. CDR1 and CDR2 from the germline V gene are SGHRS and YFSETQ. V shed 6 bases and J shed 5 bases, with 14 bases lying between them. In nucleotides, the CDR3 is TGCGCCAGCACGCCGCCGGGGAGGGAGACCCAGTACTTC. This sequence encodes CASTPPGRETQYF.

This chain joins TRBV25-1 and TRBJ2-4; D is possibly TRBD1 (6 bases). The CDR3 totals 14 residues. Trimming took off 8 bases at V and 1 base at J, with 12 bases between the two ends. Germline CDR1 MGHDK, CDR2 SYGVNS. The chain's CDR3 is CASLQGRAKNIQYF. The CDR3 region has the DNA TGTGCCAGCCTACAGGGAAGGGCCAAAAACATTCAGTACTTC. Variable domain in full (rest from reference TRBV25-1 and TRBJ2-4): EADIYQTPRYLVIGTGKKITLECSQTMGHDKMYWYQQDPGMELHLIHYSYGVNSTEKGDLSSESTVSRIRTEHFPLTLESARPSHTSQYLCASLQGRAKNIQYFGAGTRLSVL.

This clonotype has at least ten counts. The chain employs TRBV5-4 and TRBJ2-3; D not resolved. Trimming stripped 4 bases from V and 1 base from J, with 4 bases between. CDR3 size: 12 residues. Germline values: CDR1 SGHNT, CDR2 YYREEE (reference sequence). CDR3 protein: CASSAGTDTQYF. The CDR3 DNA follows: TGTGCCAGCAGCGCGGGCACAGATACGCAGTATTTT.

For the CDR3, the DNA is TGTGCCAGCAGCTTAGACAGAGACTCTGGAAACACCATATATTTT. It specifies CASSLDRDSGNTIYF. The chain is built from TRBV11-2 and TRBJ1-3; no clear D. The CDR3 totals 15 residues. The germline gives CDR1 SGHAT, CDR2 FQNNGV. V was clipped by 0 bases and J by 0 bases, with 6 bases between them. The full variable domain, rest sourced from reference TRBV11-2 and TRBJ1-3, is EAGVAQSPRYKIIEKRQSVAFWCNPISGHATLYWYQQILGQGPKLLIQFQNNGVVDDSQLPKDRFSAERLKGVDSTLKIQPAKLEDSAVYLCASSLDRDSGNTIYFGEGSWLTVV.

This clonotype came up many times. The gene calls are TRBV5-1 and TRBJ2-7; 11 nucleotides match TRBD1. This CDR3 spans 16 amino acids. Per the germline V gene, CDR1 is SGHRS and CDR2 is YFSETQ. V lost 3 bases to trimming and J lost 4 bases; unmatched junction nucleotides: 9. CDR3 DNA sequence: TGCGCCAGCAGCTGGGCCAGGGACAGGGGGTCGTACGAGCAGTACTTC. Translated: CASSWARDRGSYEQYF.

This clonotype occurred many times. The chain combines TRBV20-1 with TRBJ2-7; tentatively, D is TRBD2 (6 bases). Trimming cost V 1 base and J 3 bases, with 13 bases left between them. Germline V gene sequence: CDR1 DFQATT, CDR2 SNEGSKA (reference sequence). There are 14 residues in the CDR3. The DNA for the CDR3 is TGCAGTGCTAGAGTTTTGGAGGGAAGCTACGAGCAGTACTTC. Its protein is CSARVLEGSYEQYF.